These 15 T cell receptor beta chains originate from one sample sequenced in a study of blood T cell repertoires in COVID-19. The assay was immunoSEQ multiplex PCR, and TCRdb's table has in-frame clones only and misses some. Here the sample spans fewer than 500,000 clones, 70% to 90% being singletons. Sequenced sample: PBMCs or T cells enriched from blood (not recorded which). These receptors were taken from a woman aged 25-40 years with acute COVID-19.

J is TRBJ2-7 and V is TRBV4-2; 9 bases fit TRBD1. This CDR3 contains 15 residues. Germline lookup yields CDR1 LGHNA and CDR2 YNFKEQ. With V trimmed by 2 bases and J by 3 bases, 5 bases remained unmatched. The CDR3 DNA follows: TGTGCCAGCAGCCAAACGACAGGGGGGATCTACGAGCAGTACTTC. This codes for CASSQTTGGIYEQYF.

CDR3 amino acids: CATSQESGGFTDTQYF. In DNA, the CDR3 is TGTGCCACCAGTCAGGAAAGCGGGGGCTTCACAGATACGCAGTATTTT. This rearrangement joins TRBV24-1 to TRBJ2-3; 8 bases agree with TRBD2. The CDR3 contains 16 residues. Germline CDR1 KGHDR, CDR2 SFDVKD. Trimming cost V 6 bases and J 2 bases; bases outside gene matches: 9.

The DNA of the CDR3 is TGTGCCAGCAGCACAGGAGAGGGCTATCGGGGGGATGAGCAGTTCTTC. Its translation: CASSTGEGYRGDEQFF. This chain uses TRBV21-1 with TRBJ2-1; the DNA was not compared with TRBD2, the D call given in the table. TRBV21-1 is a listed pseudogene. CDR3 length: 16 amino acids.

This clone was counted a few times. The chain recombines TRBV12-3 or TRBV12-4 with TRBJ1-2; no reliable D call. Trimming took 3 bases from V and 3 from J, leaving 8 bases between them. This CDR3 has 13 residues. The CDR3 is CASSLVTDYGYTF. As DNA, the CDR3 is TGTGCCAGCAGTTTGGTAACAGACTATGGCTACACCTTC.

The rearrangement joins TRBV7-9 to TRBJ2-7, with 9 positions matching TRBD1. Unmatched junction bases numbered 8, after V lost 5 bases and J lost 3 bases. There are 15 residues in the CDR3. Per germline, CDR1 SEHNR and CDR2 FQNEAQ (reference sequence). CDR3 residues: CASSSPTGGIYEQYF. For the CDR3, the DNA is TGTGCCAGCAGCAGTCCGACAGGGGGTATCTACGAGCAGTACTTC.

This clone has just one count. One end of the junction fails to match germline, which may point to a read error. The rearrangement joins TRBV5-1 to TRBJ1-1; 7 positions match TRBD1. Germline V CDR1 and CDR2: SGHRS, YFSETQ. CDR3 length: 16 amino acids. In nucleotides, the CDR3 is TGCGCCAGCAGGTTGGAGGGGGCGGCGGTGAACACTGAAGCTTTCTTT. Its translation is CASRLEGAAVNTEAFF.

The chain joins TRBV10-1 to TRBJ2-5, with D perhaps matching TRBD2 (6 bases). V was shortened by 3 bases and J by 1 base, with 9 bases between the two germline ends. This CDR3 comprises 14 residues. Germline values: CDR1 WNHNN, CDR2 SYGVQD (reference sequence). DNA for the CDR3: TGCGCCAGCAGTGATGGGGGAGGCCAAGAGACCCAGTACTTC. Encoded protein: CASSDGGGQETQYF.

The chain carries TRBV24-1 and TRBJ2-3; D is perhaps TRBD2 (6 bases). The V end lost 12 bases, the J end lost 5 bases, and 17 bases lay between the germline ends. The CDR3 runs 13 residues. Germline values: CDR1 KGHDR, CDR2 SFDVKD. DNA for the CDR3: TGTGCCGATAAGGGGCGGAGGGGAGATACGCAGTATTTT. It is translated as CADKGRRGDTQYF.

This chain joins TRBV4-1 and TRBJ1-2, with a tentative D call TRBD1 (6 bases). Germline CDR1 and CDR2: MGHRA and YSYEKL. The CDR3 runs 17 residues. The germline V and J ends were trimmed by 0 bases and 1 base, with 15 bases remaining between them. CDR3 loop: CASSQDPTGPHNYGYTF. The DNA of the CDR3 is TGCGCCAGCAGCCAAGATCCAACAGGGCCCCATAACTATGGCTACACCTTC.

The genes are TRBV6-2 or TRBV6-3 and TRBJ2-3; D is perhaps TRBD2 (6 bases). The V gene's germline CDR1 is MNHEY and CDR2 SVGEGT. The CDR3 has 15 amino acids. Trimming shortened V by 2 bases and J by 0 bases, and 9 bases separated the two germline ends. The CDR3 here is CASSYVAVSTDTQYF. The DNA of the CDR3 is TGTGCCAGCAGTTACGTAGCGGTGAGCACAGATACGCAGTATTTT.

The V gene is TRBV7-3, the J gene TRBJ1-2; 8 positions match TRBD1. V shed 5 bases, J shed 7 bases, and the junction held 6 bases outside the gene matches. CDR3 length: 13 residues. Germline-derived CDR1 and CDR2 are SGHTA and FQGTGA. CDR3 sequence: CASSPDDRGGYTF. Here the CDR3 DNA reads TGTGCCAGCAGCCCCGATGACAGGGGTGGCTACACCTTC.

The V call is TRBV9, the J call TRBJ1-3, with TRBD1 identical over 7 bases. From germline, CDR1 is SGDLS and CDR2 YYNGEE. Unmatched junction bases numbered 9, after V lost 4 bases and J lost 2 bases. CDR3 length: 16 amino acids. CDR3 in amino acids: CASSPRRQGAGNTIYF. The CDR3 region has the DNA TGTGCCAGCAGCCCAAGACGACAGGGAGCTGGAAACACCATATATTTT.

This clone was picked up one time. CDR3 DNA: TGTGCCAGCAGCCACCACCCTTGGACAGATAGCAATCAGCCCCAGCATTTT. It translates to CASSHHPWTDSNQPQHF. The chain has TRBV3-1 (or the pseudogene TRBV3-2) and TRBJ1-5; D perhaps matches TRBD1 (6 bases). Per the germline V gene, CDR1 is LGHDT and CDR2 is YNNKEL (reference sequence). The CDR3 loop spans 17 amino acids. Trimming removed 3 bases from V and 0 bases from J, with 15 bases in between.

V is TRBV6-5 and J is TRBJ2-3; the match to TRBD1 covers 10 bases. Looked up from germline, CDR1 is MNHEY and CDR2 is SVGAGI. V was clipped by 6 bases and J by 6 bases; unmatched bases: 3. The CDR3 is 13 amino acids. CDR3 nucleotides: TGTGCCAGCAGCAGGGACAGGGGTGATACGCAGTATTTT. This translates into CASSRDRGDTQYF.

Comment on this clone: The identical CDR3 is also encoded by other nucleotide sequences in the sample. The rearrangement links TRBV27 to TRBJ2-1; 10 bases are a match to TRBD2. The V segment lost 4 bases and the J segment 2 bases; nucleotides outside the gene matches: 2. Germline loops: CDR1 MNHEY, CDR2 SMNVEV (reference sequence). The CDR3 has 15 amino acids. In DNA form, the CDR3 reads TGTGCCAGCAGTTCCCTAGCGGGAGCCTACAATGAGCAGTTCTTC. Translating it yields CASSSLAGAYNEQFF.